The clone carrying this TCR beta chain has just a few counts. The antigen is unknown. TCRdb re-called the reads with MiXCR, one entry per CDR3 protein. The repertoire holds 84,000 or so distinct CDR3 sequences, approximately 46% seen once, with approximately 93% in the top ten. The ends were cut back, 4 bases at V and 4 bases at J, with 16 bases in the middle. The length of the CDR3 is 16 residues. The germline gives CDR1 SGHDN, CDR2 FVKESK. The data stem from a study of T cell repertoires in cytomegalovirus infection. Overall study context: From public TCR beta signatures came an indication of both CMV infection and matching HLA type.

General study findings and limits: The ex vivo response showed dominance by HLA-C-restricted CMV-specific TCR beta clonotypes.

This material consisted of CD8+ T cells from cultured PBMCs, taken from culture after CMV antigen stimulation. The clonotype comes from a human donor in good health (CMV status not recorded). Some clones in this sample may be carry-over from other donors' samples. The chain combines TRBV14 with TRBJ2-2, with D possibly matching TRBD1 (6 bases). CDR3 region: CASSPRAGAFTGELFF. The CDR3 nucleotides are TGTGCCAGCAGCCCCAGGGCAGGGGCGTTCACCGGGGAGCTGTTTTTT. Supplemented by reference TRBV14 and TRBJ2-2, the full variable domain reads EAGVTQFPSHSVIEKGQTVTLRCDPISGHDNLYWYRRVMGKEIKFLLHFVKESKQDESGMPNNRFLAERTGGTYSTLKVQPAELEDSGVYFCASSPRAGAFTGELFFGEGSRLTVL.